This T cell receptor beta chain was obtained from a study of radiation and T cells in renal cell carcinoma (dated by TCRdb to the early 2020s). For the study in its entirety: The samples were drawn from a clinical trial, where primary renal cell carcinomas were treated with 15 Gy of stereotactic body radiation therapy and then removed by nephrectomy 4 weeks afterward. TCR beta sequencing covered around 50 samples in total, comprising around 26 tumors and approximately 27 peripheral blood samples. In the approximately 58 samples combined, some 4,000,000 unique CDR3 nucleotide sequences were found, encoding 2 million to 3 million unique CDR3 amino acid sequences.

Results and caveats for the whole study, not just this receptor: Tracking of blood repertoire dynamics stopped at approximately four weeks after treatment, with no follow-up past that point. Because the trial had a single-armed design, the trial could not examine how radiation dose or scheduling affected the TCR repertoire. In blood, the top tumor clonotypes increased between baseline and 2 weeks post-radiation and then shrank by 4 weeks, which suggests that tumor-resident clones expanded only transiently. Because pretreatment tumor biopsies were not available, the baseline intratumoral presence of clonotypes could not be determined.

Taken with the paper, the label for time point translates to: baseline pretreatment blood. The treatment or condition label of this sample denotes: 15 Gy SBRT to primary tumor, nephrectomy 4 weeks later. To follow tumor-enriched clonotypes, serial peripheral blood was collected from radiation-treated patients at baseline and at 2 weeks and 4 weeks after SBRT. All patients had renal cell carcinoma with clear cell pathology. Genomic DNA for TCR sequencing was prepared using the QIAamp DNA Blood Mini Kit (Qiagen). Samples were included in the analyses only if all quality control checks were passed. As to this clone: Its antigen is currently not known. No much larger clonotype is one base removed from it; base qualities were not supplied.

TCR beta libraries were generated from genomic DNA with the immunoSEQ kit, following the manufacturer's recommendations. For library preparation, a first multiplex PCR was performed with proprietary primers, followed by a second PCR in which unique barcodes were added, and bead cleanups were performed after each round. A positive control reaction and a negative control reaction, both provided in the kit, were run with every batch of samples. The final libraries were assessed on an Agilent 4200 TapeStation D1000 ScreenTape, pooled by volume, and quantified by qPCR. An Illumina NextSeq500 fitted with a MidOutput 150-cycle cartridge performed the sequencing, running 156 Read1 cycles and 15 Index1 cycles with the kit's custom primers. The pooled library was loaded at 0.9 to 1 pM with a roughly 20% PhiX control spike-in. In the original analysis: Vendor-processed data were analyzed in R, and a clonotype was defined as all T cells sharing the same CDR3 nucleotide sequence. In the clone abundance analyses, frequencies were normalized to the 10,000 most abundant clones in each sample. Public T cell clones, which averaged fewer than five per sample, were excluded before analysis. An abundance difference of at least 32-fold between compartments was the criterion for calling clonotypes tumor-enriched or baseline blood-enriched. A beta-binomial differential abundance model was used to identify clonotypes that were expanded or contracted between blood time points. Tumor-blood repertoire similarity was measured with the Baroni-Urbani and Buser coefficient, and group comparisons used two-tailed Wilcoxon tests in R. Drawn from immuneACCESS, this table holds only the in-frame rearrangements with V and J called that TCRdb kept. Clones are partly lost; checked studies trace under half to an unresolved V gene and leave the rest unexplained. Clone size and the V and J calls come from that table; the DNA yielded D and trimming. The sample table holds roughly 130,000 clones, of which about 88% were seen once. The ten largest clones take up around 12% of the sample.

This specimen consisted of blood, obtained from a patient whose treatment included radiotherapy and nephrectomy. This sequence originates from a woman in her forties or fifties with renal cell carcinoma.

This receptor has the CDR3 CASSLGAGRGNQPQHF. The nucleotide sequence reads TGTGCCAGCAGCTTGGGGGCAGGGCGAGGGAATCAGCCCCAGCATTTT. Recombination linked TRBV5-8 to TRBJ1-5; a tentative D match to TRBD1 spans 5 bases. Trimming removed 0 bases from V and 4 bases from J, leaving 14 bases between the germline ends. The CDR3 measures 16 amino acids from cysteine to phenylalanine. Left in the record is the CDR3 DNA by itself, 48 bases read in frame from the first base. The germline V gene gives CDR1 as SGHTS and CDR2 as YDEGEE.